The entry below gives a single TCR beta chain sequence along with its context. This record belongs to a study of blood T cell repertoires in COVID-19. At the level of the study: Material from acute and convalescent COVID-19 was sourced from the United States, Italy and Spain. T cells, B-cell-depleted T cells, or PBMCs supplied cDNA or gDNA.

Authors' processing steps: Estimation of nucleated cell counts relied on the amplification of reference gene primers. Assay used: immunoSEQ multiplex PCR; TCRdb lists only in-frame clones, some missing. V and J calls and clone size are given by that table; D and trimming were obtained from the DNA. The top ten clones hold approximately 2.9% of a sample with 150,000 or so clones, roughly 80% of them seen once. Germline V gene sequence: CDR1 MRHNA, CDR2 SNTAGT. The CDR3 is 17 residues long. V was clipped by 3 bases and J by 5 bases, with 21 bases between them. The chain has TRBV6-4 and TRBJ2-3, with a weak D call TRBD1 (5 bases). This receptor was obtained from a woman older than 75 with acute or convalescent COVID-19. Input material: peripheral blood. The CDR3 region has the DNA TGTGCCAGCAGTGAATCACCAGGTCCACCTCAGGGAGATACGCAGTATTTT. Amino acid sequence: CASSESPGPPQGDTQYF.